This T cell receptor beta chain was recorded in a study of blood T cells in healthy people across ages. Sample-barcoded 5' priming and a J-beta primer mix drove a second PCR of roughly 6 to 12 cycles. MiXCR, run by TCRdb on the 5' RACE reads, gives a single entry per CDR3 protein. The sample yields just over 800,000 distinct CDR3 sequences, about 62% seen once. There are 15 residues in the CDR3. V lost 5 bases to trimming and J lost 12 bases; unmatched junction nucleotides: 13. The germline gives CDR1 SGHTA, CDR2 FQGNSA. Study-wide findings and caveats: Long-lived donors had more naive CD4+ cells and higher diversity than aged donors.

This clonotype was observed a handful of times. The antigen remains unidentified. This sequence was found in a young man in good health. The source material was blood. The rearrangement links TRBV7-2 to TRBJ2-1, with 10 bases that match TRBD2. The chain's CDR3 is CASSPGLATPDRQFF. In nucleotides, the CDR3 is TGTGCCAGCAGCCCGGGACTAGCGACCCCCGACCGGCAGTTCTTC.